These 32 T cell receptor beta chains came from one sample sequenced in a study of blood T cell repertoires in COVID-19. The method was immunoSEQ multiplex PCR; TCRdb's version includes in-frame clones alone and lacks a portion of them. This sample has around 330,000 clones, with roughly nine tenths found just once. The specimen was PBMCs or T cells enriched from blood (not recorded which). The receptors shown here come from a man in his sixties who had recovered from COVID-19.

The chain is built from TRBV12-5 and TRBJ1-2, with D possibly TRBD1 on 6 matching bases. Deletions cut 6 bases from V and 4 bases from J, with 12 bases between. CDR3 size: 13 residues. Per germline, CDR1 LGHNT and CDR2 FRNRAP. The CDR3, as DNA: TGTGCTAGTGGCCAAGGGGGTCTCTATGGCTACACCTTC. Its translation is CASGQGGLYGYTF.

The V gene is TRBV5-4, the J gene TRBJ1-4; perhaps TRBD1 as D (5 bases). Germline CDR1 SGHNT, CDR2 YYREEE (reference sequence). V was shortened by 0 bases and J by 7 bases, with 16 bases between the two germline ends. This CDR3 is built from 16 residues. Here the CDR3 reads CASSLAPPGRGEKLFF. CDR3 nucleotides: TGTGCCAGCAGCTTGGCCCCGCCAGGGAGGGGTGAAAAACTGTTTTTT.

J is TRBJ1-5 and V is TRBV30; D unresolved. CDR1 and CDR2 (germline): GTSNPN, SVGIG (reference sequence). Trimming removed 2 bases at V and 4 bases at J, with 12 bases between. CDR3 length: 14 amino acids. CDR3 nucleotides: TGTGCCTGGAGTCTGGGGAGAGGGAATCAGCCCCAGCATTTT. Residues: CAWSLGRGNQPQHF.

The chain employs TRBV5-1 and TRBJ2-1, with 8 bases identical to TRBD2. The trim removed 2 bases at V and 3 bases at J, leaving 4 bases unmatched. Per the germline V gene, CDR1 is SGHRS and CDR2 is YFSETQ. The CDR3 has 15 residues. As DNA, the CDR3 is TGCGCCAGCAGCTTTGATAGCGGGGACTACAATGAGCAGTTCTTC. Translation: CASSFDSGDYNEQFF.

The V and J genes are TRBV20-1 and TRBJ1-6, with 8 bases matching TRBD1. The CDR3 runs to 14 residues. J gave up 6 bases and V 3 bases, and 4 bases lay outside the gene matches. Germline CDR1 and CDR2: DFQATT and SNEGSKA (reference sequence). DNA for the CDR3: TGCAGTGCTAGTGACAGGGGAAGTAATTCACCCCTCCACTTT. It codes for CSASDRGSNSPLHF.

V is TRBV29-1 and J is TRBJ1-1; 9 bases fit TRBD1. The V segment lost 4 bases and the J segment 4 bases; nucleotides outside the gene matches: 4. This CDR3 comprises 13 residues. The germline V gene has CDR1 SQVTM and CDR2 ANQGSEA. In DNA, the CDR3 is TGCAGCGTTGGGGTGACAGGGGGCACTGAAGCTTTCTTT. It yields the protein CSVGVTGGTEAFF.

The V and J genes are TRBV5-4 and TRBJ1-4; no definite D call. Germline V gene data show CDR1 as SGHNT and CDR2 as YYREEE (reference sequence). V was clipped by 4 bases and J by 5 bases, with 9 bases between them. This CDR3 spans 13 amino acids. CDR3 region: CASSRGENEKLFF. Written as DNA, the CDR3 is TGTGCCAGCAGCCGGGGAGAGAATGAAAAACTGTTTTTT.

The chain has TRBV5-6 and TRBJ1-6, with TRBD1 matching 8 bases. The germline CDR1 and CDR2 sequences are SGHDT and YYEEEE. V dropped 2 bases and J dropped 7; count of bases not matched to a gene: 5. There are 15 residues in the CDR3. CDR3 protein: CASSLLDRANSPLHF. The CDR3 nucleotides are TGTGCCAGCAGCTTATTGGACAGGGCAAATTCACCCCTCCACTTT.

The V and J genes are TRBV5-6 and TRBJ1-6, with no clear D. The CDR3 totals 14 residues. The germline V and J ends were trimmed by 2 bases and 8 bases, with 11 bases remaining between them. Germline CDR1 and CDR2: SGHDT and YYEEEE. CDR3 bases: TGTGCCAGCAGCTTTCGAGGGATTTATTCACCCCTCCACTTT. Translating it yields CASSFRGIYSPLHF.

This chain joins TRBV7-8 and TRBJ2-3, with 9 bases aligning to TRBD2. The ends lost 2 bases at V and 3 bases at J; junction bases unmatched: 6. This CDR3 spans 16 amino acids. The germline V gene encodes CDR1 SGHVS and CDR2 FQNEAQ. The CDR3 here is CASSLRLAEPTDTQYF. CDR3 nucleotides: TGTGCCAGCAGCTTACGACTAGCGGAGCCTACAGATACGCAGTATTTT. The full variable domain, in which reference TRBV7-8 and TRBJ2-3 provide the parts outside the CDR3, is GAGVSQSPRYKVAKRGQDVALRCDPISGHVSLFWYQQALGQGPEFLTYFQNEAQLDKSGLPSDRFFAERPEGSVSTLKIQRTQQEDSAVYLCASSLRLAEPTDTQYFGPGTRLTVL.

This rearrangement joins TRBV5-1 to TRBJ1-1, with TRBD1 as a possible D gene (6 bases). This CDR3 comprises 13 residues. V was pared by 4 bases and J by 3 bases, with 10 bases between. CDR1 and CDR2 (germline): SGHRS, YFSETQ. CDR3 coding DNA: TGCGCCAGCAGCAGGGACATACACACTGAAGCTTTCTTT. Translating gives CASSRDIHTEAFF.

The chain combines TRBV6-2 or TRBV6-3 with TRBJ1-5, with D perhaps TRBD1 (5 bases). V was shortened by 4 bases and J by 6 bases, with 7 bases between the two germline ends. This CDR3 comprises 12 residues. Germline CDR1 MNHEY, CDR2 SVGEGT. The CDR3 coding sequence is TGTGCCAGCAGTTTTCAGGGTCAGCCCCAGCATTTT. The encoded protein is CASSFQGQPQHF.

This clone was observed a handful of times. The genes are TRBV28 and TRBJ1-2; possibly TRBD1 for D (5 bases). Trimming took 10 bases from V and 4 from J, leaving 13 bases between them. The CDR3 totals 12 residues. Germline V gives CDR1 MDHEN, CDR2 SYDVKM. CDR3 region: CATGGVTYGYTF. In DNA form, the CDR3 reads TGTGCCACGGGGGGGGTTACCTATGGCTACACCTTC.

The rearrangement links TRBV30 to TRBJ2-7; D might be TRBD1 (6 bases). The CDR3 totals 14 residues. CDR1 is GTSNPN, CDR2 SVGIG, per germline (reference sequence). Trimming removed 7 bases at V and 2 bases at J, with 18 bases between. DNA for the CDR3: TGTGCCTTAACTATCAGGGGATGGGCCTACGAGCAGTACTTC. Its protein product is CALTIRGWAYEQYF.

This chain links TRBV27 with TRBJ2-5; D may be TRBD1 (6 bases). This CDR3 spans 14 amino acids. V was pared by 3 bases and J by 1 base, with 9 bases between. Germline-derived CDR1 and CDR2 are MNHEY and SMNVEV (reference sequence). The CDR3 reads CASSFTGRQETQYF. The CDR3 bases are TGTGCCAGCAGTTTCACAGGGCGCCAAGAGACCCAGTACTTC.

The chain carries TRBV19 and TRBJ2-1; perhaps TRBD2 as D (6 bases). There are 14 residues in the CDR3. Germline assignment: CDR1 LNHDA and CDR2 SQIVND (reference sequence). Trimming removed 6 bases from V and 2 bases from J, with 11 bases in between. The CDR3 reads CASRGTGAYNEQFF. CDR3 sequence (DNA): TGTGCCAGTAGAGGGACGGGGGCCTACAATGAGCAGTTCTTC. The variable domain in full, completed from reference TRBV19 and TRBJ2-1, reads DGGITQSPKYLFRKEGQNVTLSCEQNLNHDAMYWYRQDPGQGLRLIYYSQIVNDFQKGDIAEGYSVSREKKESFPLTVTSAQKNPTAFYLCASRGTGAYNEQFFGPGTRLTVL.

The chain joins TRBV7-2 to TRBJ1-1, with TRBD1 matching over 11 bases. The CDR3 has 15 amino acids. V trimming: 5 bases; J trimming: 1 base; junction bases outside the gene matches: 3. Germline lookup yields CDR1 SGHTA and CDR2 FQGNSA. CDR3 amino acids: CASSIGQGANTEAFF. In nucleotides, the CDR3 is TGTGCCAGCAGCATCGGACAGGGGGCGAACACTGAAGCTTTCTTT.

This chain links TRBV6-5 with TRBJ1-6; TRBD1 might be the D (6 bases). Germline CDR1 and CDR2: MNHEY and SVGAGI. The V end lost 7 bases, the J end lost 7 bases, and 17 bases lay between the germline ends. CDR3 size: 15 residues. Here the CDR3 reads CASKTAGTTNSPLHF. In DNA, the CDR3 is TGTGCCAGCAAAACAGCAGGGACAACGAATTCACCCCTCCACTTT.

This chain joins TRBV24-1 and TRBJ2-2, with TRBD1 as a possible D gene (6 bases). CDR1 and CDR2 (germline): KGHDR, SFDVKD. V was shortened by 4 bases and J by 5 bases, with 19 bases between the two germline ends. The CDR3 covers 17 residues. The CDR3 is CATSDTGMGFETGELFF. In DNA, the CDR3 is TGTGCCACCAGTGACACAGGGATGGGCTTTGAGACCGGGGAGCTGTTTTTT.

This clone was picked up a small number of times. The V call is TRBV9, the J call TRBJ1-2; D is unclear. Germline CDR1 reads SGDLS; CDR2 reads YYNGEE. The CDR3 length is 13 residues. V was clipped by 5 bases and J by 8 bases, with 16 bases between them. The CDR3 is CASSEAILRGYTF. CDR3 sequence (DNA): TGTGCCAGCAGTGAGGCGATCCTTAGGGGCTACACCTTC.

CDR3 amino acids: CASSRGTGGATYEQYF. CDR3 nucleotide sequence: TGTGCCAGCAGCCGCGGGACAGGGGGCGCGACCTACGAGCAGTACTTC. The J gene is TRBJ2-7, the V gene TRBV28; 12 nucleotides match TRBD1. The CDR3 length is 16 residues. Germline CDR1 and CDR2: MDHEN and SYDVKM. The trim removed 6 bases at V and 2 bases at J, leaving 8 bases unmatched.

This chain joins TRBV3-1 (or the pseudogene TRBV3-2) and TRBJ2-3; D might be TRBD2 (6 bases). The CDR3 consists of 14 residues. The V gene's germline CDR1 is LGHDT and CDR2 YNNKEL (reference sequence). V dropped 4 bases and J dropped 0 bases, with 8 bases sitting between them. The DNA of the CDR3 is TGTGCCAGCAGCCGGCGGGGAAGCACAGATACGCAGTATTTT. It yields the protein CASSRRGSTDTQYF.

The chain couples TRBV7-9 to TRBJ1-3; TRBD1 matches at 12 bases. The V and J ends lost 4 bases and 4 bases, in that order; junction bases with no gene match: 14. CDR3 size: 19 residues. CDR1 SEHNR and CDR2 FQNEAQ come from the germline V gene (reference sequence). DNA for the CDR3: TGTGCCAGCAGCTCGACCCCCGGGACAGGGGGCTTATCAGGAAACACCATATATTTT. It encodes CASSSTPGTGGLSGNTIYF.

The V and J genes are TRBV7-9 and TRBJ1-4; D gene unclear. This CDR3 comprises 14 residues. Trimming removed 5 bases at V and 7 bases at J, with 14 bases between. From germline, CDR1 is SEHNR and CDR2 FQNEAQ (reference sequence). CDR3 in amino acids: CASSGKRPGEKLFF. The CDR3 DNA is TGTGCCAGCAGCGGAAAGAGACCGGGTGAAAAACTGTTTTTT.

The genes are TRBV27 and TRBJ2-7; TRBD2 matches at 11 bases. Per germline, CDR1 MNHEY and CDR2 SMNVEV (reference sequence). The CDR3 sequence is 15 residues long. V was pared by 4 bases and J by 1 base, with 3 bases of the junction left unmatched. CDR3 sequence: CASSWGLAESYEQYF. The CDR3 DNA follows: TGTGCCAGCAGTTGGGGACTAGCGGAATCCTACGAGCAGTACTTC.

CDR3 DNA sequence: TGTGCCACCAGTGATTTGCGACAGGGGGCCCACACCGGGGAGCTGTTTTTT. Its translation: CATSDLRQGAHTGELFF. The V call is TRBV24-1, the J call TRBJ2-2; TRBD1 aligns across 10 bases. CDR1 is KGHDR, CDR2 SFDVKD, per germline. J was trimmed by 3 bases and V by 0 bases; bases with no gene match: 3. The length of the CDR3 is 17 residues.

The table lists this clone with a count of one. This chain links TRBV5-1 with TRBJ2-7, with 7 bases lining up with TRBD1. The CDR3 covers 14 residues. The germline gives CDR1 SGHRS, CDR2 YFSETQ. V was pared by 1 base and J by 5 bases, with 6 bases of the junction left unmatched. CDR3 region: CASSLLGQRDEQYF. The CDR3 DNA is TGCGCCAGCAGCTTGCTGGGACAGCGTGACGAGCAGTACTTC.

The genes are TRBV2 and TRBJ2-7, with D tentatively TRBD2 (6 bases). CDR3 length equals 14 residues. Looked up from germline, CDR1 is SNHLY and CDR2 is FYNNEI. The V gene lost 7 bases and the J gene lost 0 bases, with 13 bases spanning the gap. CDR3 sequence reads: CASIRDLSSYEQYF. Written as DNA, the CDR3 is TGTGCCAGCATCAGGGACTTAAGCTCCTACGAGCAGTACTTC.

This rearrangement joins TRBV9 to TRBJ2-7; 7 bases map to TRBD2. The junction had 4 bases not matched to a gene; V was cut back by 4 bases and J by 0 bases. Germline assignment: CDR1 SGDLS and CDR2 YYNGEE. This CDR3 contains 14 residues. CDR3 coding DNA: TGTGCCAGCAGCTCCACTAGCGCCTCCTACGAGCAGTACTTC. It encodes CASSSTSASYEQYF.

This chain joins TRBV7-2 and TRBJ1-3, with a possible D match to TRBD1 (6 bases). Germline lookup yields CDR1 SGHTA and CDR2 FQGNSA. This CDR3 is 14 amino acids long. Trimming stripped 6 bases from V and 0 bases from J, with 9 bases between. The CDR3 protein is CASRPTGSGNTIYF. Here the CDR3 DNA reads TGTGCCAGCAGGCCGACAGGCTCTGGAAACACCATATATTTT.

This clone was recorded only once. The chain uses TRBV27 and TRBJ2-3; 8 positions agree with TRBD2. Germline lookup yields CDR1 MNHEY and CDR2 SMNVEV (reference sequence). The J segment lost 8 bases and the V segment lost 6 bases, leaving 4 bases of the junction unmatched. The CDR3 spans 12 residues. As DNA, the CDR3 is TGTGCCAGCAGCTATACTAGCGGTACGCAGTATTTT. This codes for CASSYTSGTQYF.

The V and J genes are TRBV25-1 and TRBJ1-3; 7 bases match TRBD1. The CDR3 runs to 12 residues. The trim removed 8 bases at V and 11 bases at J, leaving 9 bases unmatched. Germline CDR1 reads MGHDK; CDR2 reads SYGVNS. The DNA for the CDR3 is TGTGCCAGCTCGGGACAGAGCCAGCCCATATATTTT. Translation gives CASSGQSQPIYF.